The clone carrying this TCR beta chain was picked up a small number of times. Investigators reverse transcribed all isolated RNA, so they sequenced expressed TCRB transcripts. TCRdb keeps only in-frame clones here, not all; method: immunoSEQ multiplex PCR. The sample records almost 250,000 clones, 12% to 15% being singletons. The sample belongs to a study of beta chain features in type 1 diabetes. There are 15 residues in the CDR3. V trimming: 1 base; J trimming: 5 bases; junction bases outside the gene matches: 3. Germline V CDR1 and CDR2: SGHNT, YENEEA. The chain has TRBV11-3 and TRBJ2-1, with 9 bases that match TRBD2. This TCR derives from a woman in her thirties or forties in good health. The sample taken for sequencing was naive CD4+ T cells from blood. The CDR3 bases are TGTGCCAGCAGCTTAGGGCGGGGGGGCCACAATGAGCAGTTCTTC. Its translation: CASSLGRGGHNEQFF.